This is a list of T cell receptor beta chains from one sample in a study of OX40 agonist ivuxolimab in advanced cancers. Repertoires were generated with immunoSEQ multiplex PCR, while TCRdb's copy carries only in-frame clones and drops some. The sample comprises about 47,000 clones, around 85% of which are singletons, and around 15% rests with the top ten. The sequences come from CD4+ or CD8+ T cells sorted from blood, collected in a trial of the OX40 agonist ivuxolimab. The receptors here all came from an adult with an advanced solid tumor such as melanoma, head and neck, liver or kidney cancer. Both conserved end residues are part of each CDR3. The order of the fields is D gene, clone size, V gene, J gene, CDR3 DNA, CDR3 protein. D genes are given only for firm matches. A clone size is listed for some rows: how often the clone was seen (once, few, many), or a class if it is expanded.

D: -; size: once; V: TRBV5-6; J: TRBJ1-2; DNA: TGTGCCAGCAGCTTGGGGACAGCTAACTATGGCTACACCTTC; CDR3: CASSLGTANYGYTF
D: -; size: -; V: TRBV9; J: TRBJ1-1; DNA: TGTGCCAGCAGCGCACTCCAGAGCACTGAAGCTTTCTTT; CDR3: CASSALQSTEAFF
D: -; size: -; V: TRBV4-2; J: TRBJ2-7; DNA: TGTGCCAGCAGCCAAGATCTAAGCGAGTCCGTGAGGGGGTACGAGCAGTACTTC; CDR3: CASSQDLSESVRGYEQYF
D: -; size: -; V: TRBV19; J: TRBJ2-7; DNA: TGTGCCAGTAGTGATGATTACGAGCAGTACTTC; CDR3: CASSDDYEQYF
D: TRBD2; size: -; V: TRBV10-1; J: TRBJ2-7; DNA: TGCGCCAGCAGTGAGTTAGCGGGGGGCGACTACGAGCAGTACTTC; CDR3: CASSELAGGDYEQYF
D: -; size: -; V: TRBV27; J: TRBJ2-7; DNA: TGTGCCAGCAGTTCCTCTTCTCCCGAGCAGTACTTC; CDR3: CASSSSSPEQYF
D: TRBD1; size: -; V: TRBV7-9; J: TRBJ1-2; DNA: TGTGCCAGCAGCTTAGTAGGGGACAGGGGCTACACCTTC; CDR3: CASSLVGDRGYTF
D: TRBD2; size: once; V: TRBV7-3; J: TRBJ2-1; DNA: TGTGCCAGCGCCTCTCCCGGGACTACCTACAATGGGCAGTTCTTC; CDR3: CASASPGTTYNGQFF
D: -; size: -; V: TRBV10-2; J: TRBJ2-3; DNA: TGCGCCAGCAGTGGGGACTCTTTAAACACAGATACGCAGTATTTT; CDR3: CASSGDSLNTDTQYF
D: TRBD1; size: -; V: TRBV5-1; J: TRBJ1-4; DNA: TGCGCCAGCAGCTTCGGGAAGGGGGCCAATGAAAAACTGTTTTTT; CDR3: CASSFGKGANEKLFF
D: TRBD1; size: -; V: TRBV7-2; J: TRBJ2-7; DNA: TGTGCCAGCAGCTTACCCCGGGACAGCTCCTACGAGCAGTACTTC; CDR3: CASSLPRDSSYEQYF
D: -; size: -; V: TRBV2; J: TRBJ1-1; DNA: TGTGCCAGCAGTGATACCCTGGCAGGGCGGACTGAAGCTTTCTTT; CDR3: CASSDTLAGRTEAFF
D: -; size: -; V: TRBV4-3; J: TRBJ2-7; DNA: TGCGCCAGCAGCCAAGAAAAGGGGCCGGGCTACGAGCAGTACTTC; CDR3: CASSQEKGPGYEQYF
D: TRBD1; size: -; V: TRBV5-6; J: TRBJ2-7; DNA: TGTGCCAGCAGCGGCCGGGACAGGGGCCCCTACGAGCAGTACTTC; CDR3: CASSGRDRGPYEQYF
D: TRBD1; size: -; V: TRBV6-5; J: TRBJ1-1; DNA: TGTGCCAGCAGTTACTCCGGACAGGCGAACACTGAAGCTTTCTTT; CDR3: CASSYSGQANTEAFF
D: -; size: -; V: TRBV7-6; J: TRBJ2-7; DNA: TGTGCCAGCAGCTTAGCGGAGGACTTCCCCGCGTACTTC; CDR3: CASSLAEDFPAYF
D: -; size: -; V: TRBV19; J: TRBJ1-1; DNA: TGTGCCAGTAGCCAGGTGAACACTGAAGCTTTCTTT; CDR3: CASSQVNTEAFF
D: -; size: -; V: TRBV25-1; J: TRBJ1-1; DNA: TGTGCCAGCGGGACCGGAAACACTGAAGCTTTCTTT; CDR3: CASGTGNTEAFF
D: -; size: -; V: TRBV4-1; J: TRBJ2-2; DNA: TGCGCCAGCAGCCAAGAAGGTCGGGGCGCCGGGGAGCTGTTTTTT; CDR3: CASSQEGRGAGELFF
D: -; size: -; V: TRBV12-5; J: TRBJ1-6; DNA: TGTGCTAGTGGTTTTAACGGGGGTGGTGGATCACCCCTCCACTTT; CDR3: CASGFNGGGGSPLHF
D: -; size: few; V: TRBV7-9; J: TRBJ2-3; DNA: TGTGCCAGCAGCTTAGGCCCAGATACGCAGTATTTT; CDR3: CASSLGPDTQYF
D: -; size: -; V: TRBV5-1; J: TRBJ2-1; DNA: TGCGCCAGCAGCTTGGTCTCGAGCTCCTACAATGAGCAGTTCTTC; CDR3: CASSLVSSSYNEQFF
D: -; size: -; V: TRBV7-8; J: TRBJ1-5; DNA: TGTGCCAGCAGCCCGGAGCAGGGGTTTTCGGGCAATCAGCCCCAGCATTTT; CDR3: CASSPEQGFSGNQPQHF
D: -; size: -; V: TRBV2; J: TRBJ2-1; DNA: TGTGCCGGAAGGAAAGGGGGGGCCCCCAATGAGCAGTTCTTC; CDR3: CAGRKGGAPNEQFF
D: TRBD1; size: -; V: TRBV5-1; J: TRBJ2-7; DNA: TGCGCCAGCAGCTACAGGGGGACATCCTACGAGCAGTACTTC; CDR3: CASSYRGTSYEQYF
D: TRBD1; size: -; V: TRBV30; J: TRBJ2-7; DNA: TGTGCCTGGGCACAGGGGGCAGGCTACGAGCAGTACTTC; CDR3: CAWAQGAGYEQYF
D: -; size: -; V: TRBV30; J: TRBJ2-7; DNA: TGTGCCTGGAGCCAAGGTGGGGGCGAGCAGTACTTC; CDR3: CAWSQGGGEQYF
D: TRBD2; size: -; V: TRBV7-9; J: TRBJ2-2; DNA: TGTGCCAGCTTCACGGGAGCTAGCGGAACTCTCAACACCGGGGAGCTGTTTTTT; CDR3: CASFTGASGTLNTGELFF
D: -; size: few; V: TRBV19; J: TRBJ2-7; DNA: TGTGCCAGTAGTCTTGACAGCACCTACGAGCAGTACTTC; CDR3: CASSLDSTYEQYF
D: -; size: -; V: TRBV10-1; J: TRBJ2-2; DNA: TGCGCCAGCAGCGGCGGGAACACCGGGGAGCTGTTTTTT; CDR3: CASSGGNTGELFF
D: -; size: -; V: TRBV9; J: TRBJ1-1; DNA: TGTGCCAGCAGCGTAGGAGGGGCCACCACTGAAGCTTTCTTT; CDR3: CASSVGGATTEAFF
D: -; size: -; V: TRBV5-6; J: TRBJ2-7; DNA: TGTGCCAGCACCTTAGGAGGGGCGTTCTACGAGCAGTACTTC; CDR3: CASTLGGAFYEQYF
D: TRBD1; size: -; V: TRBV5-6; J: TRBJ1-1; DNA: TGTGCCAGCAGCAATTTACAGGGGCTGAACACTGAAGCTTTCTTT; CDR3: CASSNLQGLNTEAFF